This T cell receptor (beta chain) was identified in a study of cytomegalovirus exposure and HLA in healthy donors. About this clone: What it recognizes is unknown.

It was with 60 Vbeta and 13 Jbeta primers that the PCR ran. Original analysis: Around 11 million shared chains were among the about 80 million unique TCR beta chains that a later analysis counted. Assay used: immunoSEQ multiplex PCR; TCRdb lists only in-frame clones, some missing. V and J calls and clone size are those listed in that table; D and trimming were worked out from the DNA. Here the sample spans over 150,000 clones, roughly four fifths being singletons. Broader study findings: Earlier analysis found most TCR beta V segments productive about 90% or about 30% of the time.

Trimming cost V 6 bases and J 2 bases; bases outside gene matches: 7. This CDR3 is 15 amino acids long. Germline V CDR1 and CDR2: LNHDA, SQIVND (reference sequence). Material for sequencing was PBMCs. The V gene is TRBV19, the J gene TRBJ2-3; 8 bases align to TRBD1. The sequence was collected from a middle-aged man in good health and CMV-seropositive. The CDR3 here is CASSGGQAITDTQYF. The CDR3 bases are TGTGCCAGTAGCGGGGGACAGGCAATCACAGATACGCAGTATTTT.